This paragraph reports one TCR beta chain. Its matching antigen is unknown. The sample is drawn from a study of T cells in localized non-small cell lung cancer. Study-wide points: Tumor showed lower T cell clonality than uninvolved adjacent lung, where it was highest.

This CDR3 spans 15 amino acids. Trimming at V came to 6 bases and at J to 7 bases, leaving 11 bases not matched to a gene. Germline V CDR1 and CDR2: MNHEY, SMNVEV (reference sequence). Method: immunoSEQ multiplex PCR; TCRdb's copy keeps in-frame clones and lacks some. The sample comprises roughly 39,000 clones, around 75% of which are singletons, and about 37% rests with the top ten. J is TRBJ1-2 and V is TRBV27, with 10 bases lining up with TRBD1. The TCR originated in a woman aged 35 to 75 with stage II squamous cell lung carcinoma. The material sequenced was PBMCs, taken before any cancer treatment. The CDR3 region has the DNA TGTGCCAGCAGAACCGGGACAGGGGAACGGAGTGGCTACACCTTC. Translated: CASRTGTGERSGYTF.